This T cell receptor beta chain emerged from a study of OX40 agonist ivuxolimab in advanced cancers. Method: immunoSEQ multiplex PCR; TCRdb's copy keeps in-frame clones and lacks some. The sample shows roughly 87,000 clones, 91% of them seen only once. The sample was CD4+ or CD8+ T cells sorted from blood, taken in a trial of the OX40 agonist ivuxolimab. This sequence was found in an adult with an advanced solid tumor such as melanoma, head and neck, liver or kidney cancer.

Written as DNA, the CDR3 is TGTGCCAGCAGTTACCAAGGGAACACTGAAGCTTTCTTT. Residues: CASSYQGNTEAFF. The chain carries TRBV6-6 and TRBJ1-1; unclear D gene. CDR1 and CDR2 (germline): MNHNY, SVGAGI (reference sequence). Trimming shortened V by 2 bases and J by 1 base, and 5 bases separated the two germline ends. The CDR3 length is 13 residues.